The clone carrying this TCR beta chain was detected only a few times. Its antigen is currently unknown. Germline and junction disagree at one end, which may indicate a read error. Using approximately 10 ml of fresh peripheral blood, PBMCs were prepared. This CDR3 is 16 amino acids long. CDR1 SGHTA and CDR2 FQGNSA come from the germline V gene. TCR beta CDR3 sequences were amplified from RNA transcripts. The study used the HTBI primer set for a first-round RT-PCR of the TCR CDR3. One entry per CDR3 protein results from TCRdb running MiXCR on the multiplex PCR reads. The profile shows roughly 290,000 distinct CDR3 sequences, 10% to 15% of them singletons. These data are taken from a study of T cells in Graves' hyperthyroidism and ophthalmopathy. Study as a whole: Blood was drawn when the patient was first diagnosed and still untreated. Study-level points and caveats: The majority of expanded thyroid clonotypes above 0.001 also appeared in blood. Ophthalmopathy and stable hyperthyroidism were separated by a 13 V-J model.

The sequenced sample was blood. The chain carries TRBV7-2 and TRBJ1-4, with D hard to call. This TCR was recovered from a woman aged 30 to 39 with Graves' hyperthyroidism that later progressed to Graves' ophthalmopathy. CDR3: CASSQDRQKRNEKLFF. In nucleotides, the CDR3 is TGCGCCAGCAGCCAAGATCGTCAGAAGAGGAATGAAAAACTGTTTTTT.